One and the same sample provided the 2 T cell receptor beta chains below, sequenced in a study of blood T cell repertoires in COVID-19. The table came from immunoSEQ multiplex PCR; TCRdb's copy has only in-frame clones and leaves some out. This table has approximately 170,000 clones, about 81% appearing once. Sequenced input: peripheral blood. The receptors originated from a man between 60 and 75 years old with active or convalescent COVID-19.

This clone has only a few counts. The CDR3 is CASSEQGGNQPQHF. CDR3 in DNA: TGTGCCAGTAGTGAACAGGGCGGCAATCAGCCCCAGCATTTT. The chain joins TRBV19 to TRBJ1-5; maybe TRBD1 (6 bases). Deletions cut 5 bases from V and 2 bases from J, with 10 bases between. Germline CDR1 and CDR2: LNHDA and SQIVND (reference sequence). CDR3 length: 14 residues.

This chain links TRBV18 with TRBJ2-5, with a tentative D call TRBD1 (5 bases). The CDR3 sequence is 14 residues long. Germline CDR1 is KGHSH and CDR2 is LQKENI. With 3 bases removed from V and 5 bases from J, the gap between germline ends came to 13 bases. The CDR3 DNA is TGTGCCAGCTCACCTCAGGGCCTAGGGGAGACCCAGTACTTC. It is translated as CASSPQGLGETQYF.